This TCR beta chain stems from a study of control samples from healthy donors and cancer patients. Germline V gives CDR1 SEHNR, CDR2 FQNEAQ (reference sequence). With V trimmed by 5 bases and J by 2 bases, 5 bases remained unmatched. The length of the CDR3 is 17 residues. The data were produced by immunoSEQ multiplex PCR, yet TCRdb's version contains in-frame clones alone and is incomplete. The table includes about 61,000 clones, nearly 90% detected once. The material sequenced was PBMCs. This TCR derives from a man in his sixties with colorectal cancer. This chain uses TRBV7-9 with TRBJ2-6; 11 bases line up with TRBD1. The CDR3 reads CASSRGQGGAGANVLTF. DNA of the CDR3: TGTGCCAGCAGCCGGGGACAGGGGGGAGCTGGGGCCAACGTCCTGACTTTC.